Each of the 3 T cell receptor beta chains below was sequenced from the same sample in a study of blood T cell repertoires in COVID-19. TCRdb keeps only in-frame clones here, not all; method: immunoSEQ multiplex PCR. The table has a few hundred thousand clones, about 88% seen once. The sequencing input was PBMCs or T cells enriched from blood (not recorded which). The receptors stem from a woman between 25 and 40 years old who had been exposed to COVID-19.

CDR3 residues: CASSLVIEGKAFF. CDR3 coding DNA: TGTGCCAGCAGCTTAGTAATTGAGGGTAAAGCTTTCTTT. The chain uses TRBV7-2 and TRBJ1-1; D not resolved. This CDR3 is built from 13 residues. The germline gives CDR1 SGHTA, CDR2 FQGNSA. Trimming removed 1 base from V and 9 bases from J, with 12 bases in between.

The CDR3 loop is CASSETGRTEAFF. The CDR3 DNA reads TGTGCCAGCAGTGAGACAGGGCGCACTGAAGCTTTCTTT. V gene TRBV2 combines with J gene TRBJ1-1, with 7 positions matching TRBD1. CDR1 is SNHLY, CDR2 FYNNEI, per germline. The CDR3 contains 13 residues. The V gene end was trimmed by 3 bases and the J gene end by 4 bases; junction bases not matched to a gene: 2.

The rearrangement joins TRBV4-1 to TRBJ1-1; no definite D call. The CDR3 runs to 14 residues. V was trimmed by 0 bases and J by 3 bases, leaving 8 bases between them. Per germline, CDR1 MGHRA and CDR2 YSYEKL. CDR3: CASSQESGDTEAFF. CDR3 sequence (DNA): TGCGCCAGCAGCCAAGAATCGGGAGACACTGAAGCTTTCTTT.